This T cell receptor (beta chain) was sequenced for a study of T cell responses to AZD1222 COVID-19 vaccine. Study background: Analysis merged second doses at about 4 or about 12 weeks. General study points: Variant regions that are unmutated are reportedly the target of nearly half of spike-specific TCRs. Females made up more of the donors, who were largely white British, and clonal diversity may have come out too low.

There are 18 residues in the CDR3. CDR1 and CDR2 from the germline V gene are SGHTA and FQGTGA. V was pared by 3 bases and J by 2 bases, with 19 bases between. As for this clone: No antigen is known for it.

Some clones are missing from TCRdb's copy, which holds only in-frame ones; the method was immunoSEQ multiplex PCR. The sample includes roughly 99,000 clones, 87% of them seen just once. The gene calls are TRBV7-3 and TRBJ2-2; tentative D call: TRBD1 (6 bases). The origin of this receptor is an adult in good health. Source: peripheral blood, taken on day 0 of AZD1222 vaccination. The CDR3 sequence is CASSFLPGALLNTGELFF. Here the CDR3 DNA reads TGTGCCAGCAGCTTTCTGCCAGGGGCCCTCTTAAACACCGGGGAGCTGTTTTTT.